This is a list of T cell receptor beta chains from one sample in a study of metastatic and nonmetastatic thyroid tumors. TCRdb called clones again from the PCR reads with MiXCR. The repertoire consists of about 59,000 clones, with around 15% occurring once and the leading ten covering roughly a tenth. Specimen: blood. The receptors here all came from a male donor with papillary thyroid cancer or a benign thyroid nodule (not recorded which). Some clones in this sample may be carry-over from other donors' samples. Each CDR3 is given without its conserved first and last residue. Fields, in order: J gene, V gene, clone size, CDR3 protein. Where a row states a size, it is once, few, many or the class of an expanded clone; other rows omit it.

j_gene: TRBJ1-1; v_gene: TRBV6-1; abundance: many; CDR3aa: ASRRDRDTEAF
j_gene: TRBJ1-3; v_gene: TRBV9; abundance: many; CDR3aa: ASSVDDPGNTIY
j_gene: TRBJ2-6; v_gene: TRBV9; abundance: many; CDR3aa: ASSVGSGSGANVLT
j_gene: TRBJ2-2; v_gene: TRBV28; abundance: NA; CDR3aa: AISGTIQGSRTGELF
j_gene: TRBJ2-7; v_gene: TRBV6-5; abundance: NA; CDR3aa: ASSWVSYEQY
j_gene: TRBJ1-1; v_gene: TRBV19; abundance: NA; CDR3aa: AILGIMNTEAF
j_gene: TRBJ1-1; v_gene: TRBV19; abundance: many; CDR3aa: ASSSVGAAAF
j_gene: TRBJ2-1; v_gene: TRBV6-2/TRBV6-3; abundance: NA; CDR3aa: ASSYSNYNEQF
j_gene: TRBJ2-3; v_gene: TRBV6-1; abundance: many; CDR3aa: ASSEGQGAADTQY
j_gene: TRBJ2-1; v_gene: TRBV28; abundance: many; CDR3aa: ASSFPPTRNSYNEQF
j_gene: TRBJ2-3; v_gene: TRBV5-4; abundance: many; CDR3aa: ASSLVAGGSSTDTQY
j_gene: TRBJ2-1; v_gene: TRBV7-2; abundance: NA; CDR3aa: ASSPTSGRGNEQF
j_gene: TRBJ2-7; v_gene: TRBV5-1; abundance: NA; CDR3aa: ASSLVGGRHEQY
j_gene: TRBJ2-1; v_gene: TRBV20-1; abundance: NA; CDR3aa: SDLSTGRGYNEQF
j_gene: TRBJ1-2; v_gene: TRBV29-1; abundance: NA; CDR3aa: SVVGLSQHGYT
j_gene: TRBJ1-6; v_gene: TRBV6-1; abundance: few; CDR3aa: ASTDRGLGNSPLH
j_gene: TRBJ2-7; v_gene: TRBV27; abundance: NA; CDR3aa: ASRTSSGGSVGEQY
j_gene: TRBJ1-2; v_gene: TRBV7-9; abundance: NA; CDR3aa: ASSILGVGGYT
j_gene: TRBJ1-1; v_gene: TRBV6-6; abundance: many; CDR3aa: ASSYRESATEAF
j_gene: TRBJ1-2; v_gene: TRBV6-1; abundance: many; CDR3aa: ASSPGGEAGYT
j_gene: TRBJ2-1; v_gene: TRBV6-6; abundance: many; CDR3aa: ASSSLTLNSRPGEQF
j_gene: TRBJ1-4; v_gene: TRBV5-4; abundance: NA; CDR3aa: ASSLSGGGEKLF
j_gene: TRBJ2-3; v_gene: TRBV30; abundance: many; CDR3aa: AWRRASGTDTQY
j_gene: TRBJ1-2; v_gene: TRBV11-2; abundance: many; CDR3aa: ASSLGGTGYGYT
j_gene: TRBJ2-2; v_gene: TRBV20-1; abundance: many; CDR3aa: SARIRENTGELF
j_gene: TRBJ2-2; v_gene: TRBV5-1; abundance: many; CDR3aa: ASSFGGGNTGELF
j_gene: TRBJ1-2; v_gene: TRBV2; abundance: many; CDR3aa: ASSWGSEYGYT
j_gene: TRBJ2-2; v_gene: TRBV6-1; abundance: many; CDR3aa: ASSWGPNTGELF
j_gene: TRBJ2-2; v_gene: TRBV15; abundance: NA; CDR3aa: ATSRDRSGVVGELF
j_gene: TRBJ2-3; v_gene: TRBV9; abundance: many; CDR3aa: ASSVGSGGVADTQY
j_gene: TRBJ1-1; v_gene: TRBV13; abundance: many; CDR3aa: ASSSTGFDTEAF
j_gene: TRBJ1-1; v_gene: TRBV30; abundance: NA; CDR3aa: AFSGYTESF
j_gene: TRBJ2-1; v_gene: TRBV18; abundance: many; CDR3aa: ASSESGVGTYNEQF